One and the same sample provided the 15 T cell receptor beta chains below, sequenced in a study of OX40 agonist ivuxolimab in advanced cancers. The data were produced by immunoSEQ multiplex PCR, yet TCRdb's version contains in-frame clones alone and is incomplete. The sample has 65,000 to 95,000 clones, 70% to 90% seen once. Sequenced material: CD4+ or CD8+ T cells sorted from blood, taken in a trial of the OX40 agonist ivuxolimab. The receptors were gathered from an adult with an advanced solid tumor such as melanoma, head and neck, liver or kidney cancer.

The J gene is TRBJ2-5, the V gene TRBV7-9, with D maybe TRBD2 (6 bases). CDR1 is SEHNR, CDR2 FQNEAQ, per germline (reference sequence). CDR3 size: 14 residues. V lost 5 bases, J lost 5 bases, and 15 bases lay in between. The CDR3 bases are TGTGCCAGCAGCCGGGCCGGGGGATTTGAGACCCAGTACTTC. As protein: CASSRAGGFETQYF.

This sequence joins TRBV5-1 and TRBJ1-4; D unclear. Germline assignment: CDR1 SGHRS and CDR2 YFSETQ. The V and J ends lost 0 bases and 8 bases respectively, with 14 bases between them. This CDR3 region has 15 residues. The CDR3 loop reads CASSLAGEAREKLFF. In DNA form, the CDR3 reads TGCGCCAGCAGCTTGGCCGGGGAGGCGAGGGAAAAACTGTTTTTT.

This clone was counted a single time. The V gene is TRBV5-1, the J gene TRBJ1-4, with D perhaps matching TRBD1 (6 bases). The CDR3 runs 16 residues. V shed 0 bases and J shed 8 bases, with 17 bases lying between them. The germline V gene encodes CDR1 SGHRS and CDR2 YFSETQ. CDR3 residues: CASSLGNREGKEKLFF. The CDR3 DNA reads as TGCGCCAGCAGCTTGGGGAACAGGGAGGGAAAGGAAAAACTGTTTTTT.

J is TRBJ2-5 and V is TRBV7-2; D is perhaps TRBD2 (7 bases). The germline V gene has CDR1 SGHTA and CDR2 FQGNSA. V was shortened by 5 bases and J by 1 base, with 14 bases between the two germline ends. The CDR3 length is 15 residues. The CDR3 protein is CASSPVGGPQETQYF. CDR3 bases: TGTGCCAGCAGCCCCGTCGGGGGGCCCCAAGAGACCCAGTACTTC.

The gene calls are TRBV27 and TRBJ2-5, with TRBD2 matching 12 bases. The CDR3 totals 15 residues. The germline CDR1 and CDR2 sequences are MNHEY and SMNVEV (reference sequence). Germline trimming cut 4 bases from V and 5 bases from J; bases unmatched to any gene: 5. Here the CDR3 reads CASSSWTSGTETQYF. The CDR3 DNA is TGTGCCAGCAGTTCCTGGACTAGCGGGACGGAGACCCAGTACTTC.

V is TRBV5-1 and J is TRBJ2-7; D possibly corresponds to TRBD1 (6 bases). V shed 0 bases and J shed 1 base, with 11 bases lying between them. The CDR3 spans 15 residues. Germline values: CDR1 SGHRS, CDR2 YFSETQ. The CDR3, as DNA: TGCGCCAGCAGCTTGGTTTCCGGGACATCCTACGAGCAGTACTTC. Residues: CASSLVSGTSYEQYF.

This rearrangement joins TRBV9 to TRBJ2-1, with no clear D. The germline gives CDR1 SGDLS, CDR2 YYNGEE. V was pared by 6 bases and J by 8 bases, with 18 bases between. The CDR3 runs to 14 residues. Here the CDR3 DNA reads TGTGCCAGCACCGACGGCGCCACAACAGATGAGCAGTTCTTC. Its translation: CASTDGATTDEQFF. Supplemented by reference TRBV9 and TRBJ2-1, the full variable domain reads DSGVTQTPKHLITATGQRVTLRCSPRSGDLSVYWYQQSLDQGLQFLIQYYNGEERAKGNILERFSAQQFPDLHSELNLSSLELGDSALYFCASTDGATTDEQFFGPGTRLTVL.

This clone was recorded only once. The rearrangement uses TRBV5-8 and TRBJ1-4; no reliable D call. Trimming shortened V by 4 bases and J by 8 bases, and 18 bases separated the two germline ends. CDR1 is SGHTS, CDR2 YDEGEE, per germline. This CDR3 region has 15 residues. CDR3 coding DNA: TGTGCCAGCAGCCTCACCGGGCCCTTGAGAGAAAAACTGTTTTTT. Translating gives CASSLTGPLREKLFF.

The J gene is TRBJ2-5, the V gene TRBV9; possibly TRBD2 for D (6 bases). V lost 2 bases, J lost 3 bases, and 8 bases lay in between. The CDR3 is made up of 13 amino acids. Per germline, CDR1 SGDLS and CDR2 YYNGEE. The CDR3 loop is CASSVGGKETQYF. CDR3 bases: TGTGCCAGCAGCGTGGGGGGAAAAGAGACCCAGTACTTC.

This chain connects TRBV18 to TRBJ2-7; D not resolved. Trimming removed 3 bases from V and 4 bases from J, with 10 bases in between. Germline loops: CDR1 KGHSH, CDR2 LQKENI. This CDR3 comprises 13 residues. This chain's CDR3 is CASSPGSGYEQYF. In DNA form, the CDR3 reads TGTGCCAGCTCACCCGGCAGTGGGTACGAGCAGTACTTC.

DNA for the CDR3: TGTGCCAGCAGCTCGGGACTCTATGACGAGCAGTACTTC. Translating gives CASSSGLYDEQYF. The chain recombines TRBV11-1 with TRBJ2-7; D possibly corresponds to TRBD2 (6 bases). The CDR3 runs to 13 residues. V lost 4 bases and J lost 5, with 12 bases in between. Per the germline V gene, CDR1 is SGHAT and CDR2 is FQDESV (reference sequence).

The chain has TRBV27 and TRBJ2-1; 9 bases map to TRBD1. Germline V gene sequence: CDR1 MNHEY, CDR2 SMNVEV (reference sequence). J gave up 4 bases and V 4 bases, and 11 bases lay outside the gene matches. The CDR3 covers 17 residues. The CDR3 spells CASSYRGRARSYNEQFF. CDR3 DNA sequence: TGTGCCAGCAGTTACAGGGGGCGGGCAAGGTCATACAATGAGCAGTTCTTC.

This chain uses TRBV7-2 with TRBJ2-1; TRBD2 aligns across 13 bases. J lost 5 bases, V lost 6 bases, and 7 bases had no gene match. This CDR3 has 16 amino acids. Germline V gene sequence: CDR1 SGHTA, CDR2 FQGNSA. The CDR3 region is CASRHRLAGGDNEQFF. The CDR3 DNA follows: TGTGCCAGCAGACATAGACTAGCGGGAGGTGACAATGAGCAGTTCTTC. The entire variable domain, with the rest obtained from reference TRBV7-2 and TRBJ2-1, is as follows: GAGVSQSPSNKVTEKGKDVELRCDPISGHTALYWYRQSLGQGLEFLIYFQGNSAPDKSGLPSDRFSAERTGGSVSTLTIQRTQQEDSAVYLCASRHRLAGGDNEQFFGPGTRLTVL.

In its sample, this clone was seen once. The chain employs TRBV29-1 and TRBJ2-5, with D possibly being TRBD1 (6 bases). The CDR3 sequence is 13 residues long. The ends were cut back, 4 bases at V and 5 bases at J, with 14 bases in the middle. Germline CDR1 SQVTM, CDR2 ANQGSEA. CDR3 protein: CSVVSGARETQYF. CDR3 coding DNA: TGCAGCGTTGTCTCAGGGGCCCGGGAGACCCAGTACTTC.

CDR3 sequence (DNA): TGTGCCAGCAGTTACAGCGGGGACAGGAACGGTGAGCAGTTCTTC. Translation gives CASSYSGDRNGEQFF. The chain combines TRBV6-5 with TRBJ2-1, with D possibly matching TRBD1 (8 bases). V was trimmed by 2 bases and J by 9 bases, leaving 17 bases between them. The CDR3 is 15 residues long. Germline V gene sequence: CDR1 MNHEY, CDR2 SVGAGI.